The 25 T cell receptor beta chains listed next were all sequenced from one sample in a study of T cell responses to AZD1222 COVID-19 vaccine. TCRdb's copy holds only in-frame clones and misses some; the assay was immunoSEQ multiplex PCR. The data contain about 120,000 clones, roughly 89% of them singletons. The sample consisted of peripheral blood, taken on day 0 of AZD1222 vaccination. Source of these receptors: an adult in good health.

The chain recombines TRBV5-1 with TRBJ2-5; 15 positions match TRBD2. V lost 0 bases to trimming and J lost 2 bases; unmatched junction nucleotides: 11. This CDR3 contains 20 residues. Germline CDR1 reads SGHRS; CDR2 reads YFSETQ. The DNA for the CDR3 is TGCGCCAGCAGCTTGGGTGGACTAGCGGGAGGGGGCAGGTCACAAGAGACCCAGTACTTC. Residues: CASSLGGLAGGGRSQETQYF.

The chain links TRBV6-6 to TRBJ1-6, with 8 positions matching TRBD1. Germline CDR1 MNHNY, CDR2 SVGAGI (reference sequence). CDR3 size: 14 residues. J gave up 9 bases and V 6 bases, and 7 bases lay outside the gene matches. The CDR3 nucleotides are TGTGCCAGCAGAAAAGACAGGGGCGGTTCACCCCTCCACTTT. This sequence encodes CASRKDRGGSPLHF.

CDR3 amino acids: CASSSTTGAFNQPQHF. In DNA form, the CDR3 reads TGTGCCAGCAGTAGCACGACAGGGGCGTTCAATCAGCCCCAGCATTTT. The J gene is TRBJ1-5, the V gene TRBV27; 8 nucleotides match TRBD1. Looked up from germline, CDR1 is MNHEY and CDR2 is SMNVEV (reference sequence). The CDR3 covers 16 residues. The V and J ends lost 5 bases and 3 bases, in that order; junction bases with no gene match: 9.

This sequence joins TRBV9 and TRBJ2-1; D may be TRBD2 (5 bases). The V gene's germline CDR1 is SGDLS and CDR2 YYNGEE. With 3 bases removed from V and 9 bases from J, the gap between germline ends came to 10 bases. The CDR3 is made up of 12 amino acids. The CDR3 bases are TGTGCCAGCAGCGGGACTGCCTTTGAGCAGTTCTTC. This sequence encodes CASSGTAFEQFF.

The chain carries TRBV7-2 and TRBJ2-2; 11 positions match TRBD1. Unmatched junction bases numbered 7, after V lost 4 bases and J lost 6 bases. This CDR3 is built from 16 residues. Per the germline V gene, CDR1 is SGHTA and CDR2 is FQGNSA. The CDR3 nucleotides read TGTGCCAGCAGCTCTTGGACAGGGGGCAGCGCCGGGGAGCTGTTTTTT. Protein product: CASSSWTGGSAGELFF. The variable domain in full, completed from reference TRBV7-2 and TRBJ2-2, reads GAGVSQSPSNKVTEKGKDVELRCDPISGHTALYWYRQSLGQGLEFLIYFQGNSAPDKSGLPSDRFSAERTGGSVSTLTIQRTQQEDSAVYLCASSSWTGGSAGELFFGEGSRLTVL.

J is TRBJ1-2 and V is TRBV12-3 or TRBV12-4, with a possible D match to TRBD1 (5 bases). The CDR3 covers 13 residues. Trimming shortened V by 4 bases and J by 8 bases, and 14 bases separated the two germline ends. CDR3 protein: CASSSSGRGGYTF. The CDR3 nucleotides are TGTGCCAGCAGTTCCTCAGGGCGCGGGGGCTACACCTTC.

This sequence joins TRBV6-6 and TRBJ2-1; 10 positions agree with TRBD1. Germline V lookup: CDR1 MNHNY, CDR2 SVGAGI (reference sequence). With 6 bases clipped from V and 2 bases from J, the junction kept 4 bases outside the gene matches. This CDR3 spans 15 amino acids. The CDR3 bases are TGTGCCAGCAGAGCAGGACAGGGGGCCTACAATGAGCAGTTCTTC. This encodes CASRAGQGAYNEQFF.

There are a few counts of this clone. The genes are TRBV5-1 and TRBJ2-7; possibly TRBD1 for D (6 bases). This CDR3 region has 13 residues. From germline, CDR1 is SGHRS and CDR2 YFSETQ. The V and J ends lost 4 bases and 7 bases respectively, with 15 bases between them. The CDR3 region has the DNA TGCGCCAGCAGCCCGGCAGGGGCGCGGGAGCAGTACTTC. Encoded protein: CASSPAGAREQYF.

The J gene is TRBJ1-1, the V gene TRBV6-5; the D is unclear. Germline assignment: CDR1 MNHEY and CDR2 SVGAGI. This CDR3 is built from 15 residues. The V end was cut by 5 bases, the J end by 1 base, with 14 bases between. The DNA of the CDR3 is TGTGCCAGCAGTCCGGCCTATCAGGCGAACACTGAAGCTTTCTTT. Protein sequence: CASSPAYQANTEAFF.

This clone was recorded once. The chain uses TRBV7-3 and TRBJ2-2, with TRBD1 matching 7 bases. The germline CDR1 and CDR2 sequences are SGHTA and FQGTGA. V lost 4 bases, J lost 7 bases, and 9 bases stayed unmatched. CDR3 length: 15 amino acids. The CDR3 coding sequence is TGTGCCAGCAGCTCGACAGGGAGTTCGGGCGGGGAGCTGTTTTTT. This translates into CASSSTGSSGGELFF.

This rearrangement joins TRBV2 to TRBJ2-5; tentative D call: TRBD1 (6 bases). V lost 6 bases and J 5 bases, leaving 13 bases between the germline ends. Per the germline V gene, CDR1 is SNHLY and CDR2 is FYNNEI. The CDR3 is 13 amino acids. The CDR3 coding sequence is TGTGCCAGCAGCAGGGGTGGCGGGGAGACCCAGTACTTC. Translating it yields CASSRGGGETQYF.

With respect to this clone: Other DNA sequences within the sample encode an identical CDR3. This chain connects TRBV15 to TRBJ2-7, with D possibly matching TRBD1 (6 bases). The CDR3 loop spans 13 amino acids. Germline values: CDR1 LNHNV, CDR2 YYDKDF (reference sequence). Trimming shortened V by 5 bases and J by 0 bases, and 8 bases separated the two germline ends. The CDR3 DNA is TGTGCCACCAGCCGGGACACCTCCTACGAGCAGTACTTC. Translating it yields CATSRDTSYEQYF.

The CDR3 DNA sequence: TGTGCCAGCAGCTCCCATGGACTAGTCGATGAGCAGTTCTTC. As protein: CASSSHGLVDEQFF. The rearrangement links TRBV11-2 to TRBJ2-1, with TRBD2 matching 7 bases. Trimming removed 4 bases from V and 8 bases from J; junction bases left unmatched: 8. The CDR3 runs 14 residues. Germline V gene sequence: CDR1 SGHAT, CDR2 FQNNGV.

The genes are TRBV19 and TRBJ2-1, with 12 bases matching TRBD1. CDR1 and CDR2 (germline): LNHDA, SQIVND (reference sequence). J was trimmed by 6 bases and V by 3 bases; bases with no gene match: 6. CDR3 length equals 16 residues. DNA for the CDR3: TGTGCCAGTAGTATGGGCGGGACAGGGGGCCTCAATGAGCAGTTCTTC. Translating it yields CASSMGGTGGLNEQFF.

The chain joins TRBV3-1 (or the pseudogene TRBV3-2) to TRBJ2-1, with 11 nucleotides matching TRBD1. J was trimmed by 4 bases and V by 4 bases; bases with no gene match: 6. Germline CDR1 reads LGHDT; CDR2 reads YNNKEL (reference sequence). The CDR3 totals 16 residues. The CDR3 bases are TGTGCCAGCAGCCCCCGGGACAGGGGGGGGTACAATGAGCAGTTCTTC. Its translation: CASSPRDRGGYNEQFF.

The chain couples TRBV9 to TRBJ2-2, with D possibly TRBD1 on 5 matching bases. V was cut by 3 bases and J by 7 bases, with 7 bases left in between. This CDR3 is 12 amino acids long. Germline loops: CDR1 SGDLS, CDR2 YYNGEE. CDR3 nucleotides: TGTGCCAGCAGCGCCAGGGTCGGGGAGCTGTTTTTT. The encoded protein is CASSARVGELFF.

The gene calls are TRBV28 and TRBJ1-4, with 9 nucleotides matching TRBD1. CDR1 is MDHEN, CDR2 SYDVKM, per germline. The ends lost 6 bases at V and 8 bases at J; junction bases unmatched: 7. The CDR3 runs 14 residues. This CDR3 reads CASRPQGAREKLFF. CDR3 nucleotide sequence: TGTGCCAGCAGGCCACAGGGGGCGCGGGAAAAACTGTTTTTT.

This rearrangement joins TRBV27 to TRBJ1-2; D is undetermined. Trimming removed 2 bases from V and 7 bases from J, with 23 bases in between. Germline loops: CDR1 MNHEY, CDR2 SMNVEV (reference sequence). The CDR3 sequence is 17 residues long. The CDR3 region has the DNA TGTGCCAGCAGTTTAGGACGCTCCTGGAGGAGGCGTGGTGGCTACACCTTC. It codes for CASSLGRSWRRRGGYTF.

The V gene is TRBV27, the J gene TRBJ1-1, with D possibly being TRBD1 (6 bases). The CDR3 runs to 14 residues. Trimming removed 8 bases from V and 6 bases from J, with 19 bases in between. Germline CDR1 and CDR2: MNHEY and SMNVEV (reference sequence). The CDR3 loop reads CASLTYRDNAEAFF. The CDR3, as DNA: TGTGCCAGCCTAACTTACAGGGATAATGCTGAAGCTTTCTTT.

This clone was observed once. The rearrangement links TRBV2 to TRBJ1-6; D gene unclear. Between the trimmed V and J ends, which lost 5 bases and 6 bases, there was a span of 11 bases. The CDR3 sequence is 14 residues long. Germline V lookup: CDR1 SNHLY, CDR2 FYNNEI. CDR3 amino acids: CASSSDSGNSPLHF. The CDR3, as DNA: TGTGCCAGCAGTTCGGATTCGGGTAATTCACCCCTCCACTTT.

This sequence joins TRBV7-2 and TRBJ2-7; 7 nucleotides match TRBD1. Germline V lookup: CDR1 SGHTA, CDR2 FQGNSA. The V and J ends lost 4 bases and 0 bases, in that order; junction bases with no gene match: 6. This CDR3 has 15 residues. CDR3 nucleotides: TGTGCCAGCAGCTCTCCGGGACAGAGCTCCTACGAGCAGTACTTC. This codes for CASSSPGQSSYEQYF.

This chain connects TRBV3-1 (or the pseudogene TRBV3-2) to TRBJ2-7; D possibly uses TRBD1 or TRBD2 (5 bases each). Trimming stripped 0 bases from V and 0 bases from J, with 15 bases between. Germline CDR1 LGHDT, CDR2 YNNKEL (reference sequence). This CDR3 comprises 17 residues. The CDR3: CASSQEMTGTSSYEQYF. The DNA of the CDR3 is TGTGCCAGCAGCCAAGAGATGACCGGGACGTCCTCCTACGAGCAGTACTTC.

The genes are TRBV5-6 and TRBJ2-7, with 10 positions matching TRBD1. Germline assignment: CDR1 SGHDT and CDR2 YYEEEE. Losses at the gene ends were 6 bases for V and 5 bases for J; bases not matched to a gene: 11. This CDR3 has 15 residues. The DNA of the CDR3 is TGTGCCAGCACCTGGACAGGGGGTCGTAAGGACGAGCAGTACTTC. This sequence encodes CASTWTGGRKDEQYF.

This clone was found once. The chain carries TRBV2 and TRBJ1-6; 7 bases align to TRBD1. V gave up 8 bases and J gave up 6 bases; unmatched junction bases: 10. Germline V gives CDR1 SNHLY, CDR2 FYNNEI. This CDR3 is built from 15 residues. The chain's CDR3 is CASGASGTANSPLHF. In DNA form, the CDR3 reads TGTGCCAGCGGGGCTTCCGGGACAGCTAATTCACCCCTCCACTTT.

The chain employs TRBV6-2 or TRBV6-3 and TRBJ2-5, with TRBD2 matching 7 bases. V shed 8 bases and J 13 bases; nucleotides not matched to a gene: 7. Germline CDR1 reads MNHEY; CDR2 reads SVGEGT. The CDR3 length is 10 residues. Here the CDR3 DNA reads TGTGCCAGCGGTTCCCGGGGGGTGTACTTC. This codes for CASGSRGVYF.